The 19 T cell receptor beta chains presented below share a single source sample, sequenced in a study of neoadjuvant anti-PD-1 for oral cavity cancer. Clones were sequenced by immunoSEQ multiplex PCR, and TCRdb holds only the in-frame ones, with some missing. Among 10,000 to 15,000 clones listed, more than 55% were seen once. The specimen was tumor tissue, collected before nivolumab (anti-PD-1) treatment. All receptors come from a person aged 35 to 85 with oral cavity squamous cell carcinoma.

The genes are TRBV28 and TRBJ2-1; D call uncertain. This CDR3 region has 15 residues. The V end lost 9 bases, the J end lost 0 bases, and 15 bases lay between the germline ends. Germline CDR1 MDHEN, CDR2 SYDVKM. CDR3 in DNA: TGTGCCAGTCGTTCACTCGGAAGCTCCTACAATGAGCAGTTCTTC. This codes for CASRSLGSSYNEQFF.

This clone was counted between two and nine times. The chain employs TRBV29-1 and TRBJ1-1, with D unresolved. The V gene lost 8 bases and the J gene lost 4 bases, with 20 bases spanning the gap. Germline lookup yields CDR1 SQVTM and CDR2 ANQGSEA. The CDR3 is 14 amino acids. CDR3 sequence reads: CSLIIPSVGTEAFF. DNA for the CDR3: TGCAGCTTGATTATCCCGTCTGTGGGCACTGAAGCTTTCTTT.

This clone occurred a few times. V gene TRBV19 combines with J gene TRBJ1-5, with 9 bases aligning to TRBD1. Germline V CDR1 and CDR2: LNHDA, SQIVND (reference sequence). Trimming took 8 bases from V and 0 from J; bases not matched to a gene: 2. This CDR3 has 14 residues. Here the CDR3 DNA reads TGTGCCAGTTGGGACAGGGCTAGCAATCAGCCCCAGCATTTT. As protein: CASWDRASNQPQHF.

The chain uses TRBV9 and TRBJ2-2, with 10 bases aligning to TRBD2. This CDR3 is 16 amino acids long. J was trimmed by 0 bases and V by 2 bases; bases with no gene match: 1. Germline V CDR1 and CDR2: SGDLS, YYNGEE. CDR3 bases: TGTGCCAGCAGCGTTCTAGCGGGAGCGAACACCGGGGAGCTGTTTTTT. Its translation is CASSVLAGANTGELFF.

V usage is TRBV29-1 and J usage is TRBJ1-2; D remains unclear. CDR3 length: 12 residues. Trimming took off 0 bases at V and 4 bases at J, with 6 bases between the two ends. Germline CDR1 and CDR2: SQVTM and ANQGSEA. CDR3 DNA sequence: TGCAGCGTTGAAGATACACTCTATGGCTACACCTTC. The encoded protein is CSVEDTLYGYTF.

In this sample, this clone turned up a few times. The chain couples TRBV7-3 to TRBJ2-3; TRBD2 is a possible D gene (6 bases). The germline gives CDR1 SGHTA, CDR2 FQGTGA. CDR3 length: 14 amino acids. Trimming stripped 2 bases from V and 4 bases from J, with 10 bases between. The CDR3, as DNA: TGTGCCAGCAGCTTAGGAGGGAGCTCAGATACGCAGTATTTT. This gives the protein CASSLGGSSDTQYF.

The DNA of the CDR3 is TGTGCCAGCAGTTACTCGAGGGCGACAGGGAACCAGCCCCAGCATTTT. It specifies CASSYSRATGNQPQHF. The chain has TRBV6-6 and TRBJ1-5; TRBD1 agrees at 7 bases. With 0 bases clipped from V and 7 bases from J, the junction kept 9 bases outside the gene matches. CDR1 and CDR2 from the germline V gene are MNHNY and SVGAGI (reference sequence). There are 16 residues in the CDR3.

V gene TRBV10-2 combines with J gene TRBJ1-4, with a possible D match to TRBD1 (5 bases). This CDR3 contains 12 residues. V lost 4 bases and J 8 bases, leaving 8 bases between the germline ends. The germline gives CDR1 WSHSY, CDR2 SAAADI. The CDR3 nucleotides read TGCGCCAGCAGTGCGGGGGGGGAAAAACTGTTTTTT. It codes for CASSAGGEKLFF.

The CDR3 spells CASSPSGGSDDYTF. The DNA of the CDR3 is TGTGCCAGCTCACCATCGGGGGGATCTGATGACTACACCTTC. The chain couples TRBV18 to TRBJ1-2; D possibly corresponds to TRBD1 (5 bases). Germline V gene data show CDR1 as KGHSH and CDR2 as LQKENI. V was cut by 2 bases and J by 10 bases, with 17 bases left in between. This CDR3 is 14 amino acids long. Based on the CDR3 plus reference TRBV18 and TRBJ1-2, the full variable domain is NAGVMQNPRHLVRRRGQEARLRCSPMKGHSHVYWYRQLPEEGLKFMVYLQKENIIDESGMPKERFSAEFPKEGPSILRIQQVVRGDSAAYFCASSPSGGSDDYTFGSGTRLTVV.

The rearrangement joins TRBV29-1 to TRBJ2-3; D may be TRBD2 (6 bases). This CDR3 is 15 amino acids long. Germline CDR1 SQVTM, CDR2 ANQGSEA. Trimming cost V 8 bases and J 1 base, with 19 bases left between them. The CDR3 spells CSSLLASDGTDTQYF. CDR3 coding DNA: TGCAGCTCGCTTTTGGCTAGCGATGGCACAGATACGCAGTATTTT.

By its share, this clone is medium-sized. As DNA, the CDR3 is TGTGCCAGCAGCTTAGTTTTATTAGGAGGCTACACCTTC. Its protein product is CASSLVLLGGYTF. This rearrangement joins TRBV7-9 to TRBJ1-2; D is unresolved. Germline V lookup: CDR1 SEHNR, CDR2 FQNEAQ (reference sequence). CDR3 length equals 13 residues. V dropped 1 base and J dropped 8 bases, with 11 bases sitting between them. Full variable domain (remainder filled in from reference TRBV7-9 and TRBJ1-2): DTGVSQNPRHKITKRGQNVTFRCDPISEHNRLYWYRQTLGQGPEFLTYFQNEAQLEKSRLLSDRFSAERPKGSFSTLEIQRTEQGDSAMYLCASSLVLLGGYTFGSGTRLTVV.

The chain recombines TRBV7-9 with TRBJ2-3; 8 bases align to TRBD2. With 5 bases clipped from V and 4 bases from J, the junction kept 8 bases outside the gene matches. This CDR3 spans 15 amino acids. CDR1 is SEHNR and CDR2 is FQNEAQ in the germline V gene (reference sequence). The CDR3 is CASSPSGRGSDTQYF. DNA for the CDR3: TGTGCCAGCAGCCCCAGCGGGAGAGGCTCAGATACGCAGTATTTT.

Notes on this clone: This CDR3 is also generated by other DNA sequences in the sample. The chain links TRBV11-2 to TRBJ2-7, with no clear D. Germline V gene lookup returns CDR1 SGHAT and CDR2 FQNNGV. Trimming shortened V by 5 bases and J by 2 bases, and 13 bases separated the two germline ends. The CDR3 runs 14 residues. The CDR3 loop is CASSPRDWTYEQYF. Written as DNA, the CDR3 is TGTGCCAGCAGCCCTCGAGACTGGACCTACGAGCAGTACTTC.

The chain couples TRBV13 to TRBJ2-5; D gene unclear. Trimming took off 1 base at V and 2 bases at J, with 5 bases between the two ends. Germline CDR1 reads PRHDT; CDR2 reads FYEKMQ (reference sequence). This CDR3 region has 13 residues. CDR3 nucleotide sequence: TGTGCCAGCAGCTTAGAGCCGCAAGAGACCCAGTACTTC. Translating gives CASSLEPQETQYF.

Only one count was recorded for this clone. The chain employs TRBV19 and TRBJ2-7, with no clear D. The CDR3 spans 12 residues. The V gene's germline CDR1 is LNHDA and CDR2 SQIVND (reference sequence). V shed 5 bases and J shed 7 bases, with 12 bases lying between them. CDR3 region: CASSGSTWEQYF. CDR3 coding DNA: TGTGCCAGTAGTGGATCGACTTGGGAGCAGTACTTC.

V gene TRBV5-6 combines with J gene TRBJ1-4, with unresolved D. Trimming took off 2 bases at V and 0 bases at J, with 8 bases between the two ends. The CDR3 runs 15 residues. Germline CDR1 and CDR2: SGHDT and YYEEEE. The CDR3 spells CASSFPSTTNEKLFF. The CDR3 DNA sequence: TGTGCCAGCAGCTTTCCCAGTACAACTAATGAAAAACTGTTTTTT.

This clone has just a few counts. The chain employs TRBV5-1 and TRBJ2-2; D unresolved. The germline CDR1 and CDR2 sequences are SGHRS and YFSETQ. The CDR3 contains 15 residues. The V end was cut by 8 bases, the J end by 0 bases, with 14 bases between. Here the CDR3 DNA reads TGCGCCAGTATCCCCGCGGCCCCGAACACCGGGGAGCTGTTTTTT. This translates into CASIPAAPNTGELFF.

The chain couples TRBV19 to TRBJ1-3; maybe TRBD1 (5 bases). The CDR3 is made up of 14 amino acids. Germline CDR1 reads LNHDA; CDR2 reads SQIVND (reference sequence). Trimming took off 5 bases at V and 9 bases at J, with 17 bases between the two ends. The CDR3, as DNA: TGTGCCAGTAGTGGCGGGACCCTCAGCGGCACCATATATTTT. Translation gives CASSGGTLSGTIYF. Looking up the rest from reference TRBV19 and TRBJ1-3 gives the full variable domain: DGGITQSPKYLFRKEGQNVTLSCEQNLNHDAMYWYRQDPGQGLRLIYYSQIVNDFQKGDIAEGYSVSREKKESFPLTVTSAQKNPTAFYLCASSGGTLSGTIYFGEGSWLTVV.

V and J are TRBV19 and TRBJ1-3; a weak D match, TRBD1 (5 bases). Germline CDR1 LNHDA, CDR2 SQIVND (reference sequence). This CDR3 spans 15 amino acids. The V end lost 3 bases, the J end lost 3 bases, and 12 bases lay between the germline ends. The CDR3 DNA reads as TGTGCCAGTAGTATCGGGACTGACTATGGAAACACCATATATTTT. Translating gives CASSIGTDYGNTIYF.